The clone carrying this T cell receptor (beta chain) came up a few times. This sample stems from a study of blood T cell repertoires in COVID-19. The CDR3 sequence is 16 residues long. Between the trimmed V and J ends, which lost 3 bases and 2 bases, there was a span of 17 bases. Germline V gene data show CDR1 as GTSNPN and CDR2 as SVGIG (reference sequence). The data were produced by immunoSEQ multiplex PCR, yet TCRdb's version contains in-frame clones alone and is incomplete. The top ten hold around 5% of the sample, which has roughly 200,000 clones, more than 75% seen once. The rearrangement joins TRBV30 to TRBJ1-3, with D tentatively TRBD1 (6 bases). The TCR sequence derives from a man aged 40-49 years with acute COVID-19. Sequencing was performed on PBMCs or T cells enriched from blood (not recorded which). CDR3 nucleotide sequence: TGTGCCTGGAGGCCAGCAACAGGGATCGCTGGAAACACCATATATTTT. Amino acid sequence: CAWRPATGIAGNTIYF.